This is a list of T cell receptor beta chains from one sample in a study of identical twins. TCRdb used MiXCR to reprocess the 5' RACE reads, holding one entry per CDR3 protein. Seen here are approximately 260,000 distinct CDR3 sequences, over 12% observed once, and the top ten hold approximately 9.3%. Sequencing input: memory (CD45RO+) T cells sorted from blood. The receptor source for this set is a woman under 30 in good health. Each CDR3 is given with its conserved first and last residue. Each record gives: clone size, V gene, D gene, J gene, CDR3 DNA, CDR3 protein. The D gene is left open where the match is weak. Rows give clone size only sometimes, using once, few, many, or a class for an expanded clone.

abundance: NA
v_gene: TRBV20-1
d_gene: NA
j_gene: TRBJ2-1
CDR3nt: TGCAGTTCCCACACTAGCATCGCATACAATGAGCAGTTCTTC
CDR3aa: CSSHTSIAYNEQFF

abundance: NA
v_gene: TRBV6-5
d_gene: NA
j_gene: TRBJ1-1
CDR3nt: TGTGCCAGCAGTAACAACCCCCGGTTTGCTGAAGCTTTCTTT
CDR3aa: CASSNNPRFAEAFF

abundance: few
v_gene: TRBV7-2
d_gene: NA
j_gene: TRBJ2-5
CDR3nt: TGTGCCAGCAGCTTGGACAAATCGGGGACCCAGTACTTC
CDR3aa: CASSLDKSGTQYF

abundance: few
v_gene: TRBV2
d_gene: TRBD1
j_gene: TRBJ2-7
CDR3nt: TGTGCCAGCAGTTTTCCAGACAGGGCCTACGAGCAGTACTTC
CDR3aa: CASSFPDRAYEQYF

abundance: NA
v_gene: TRBV12-3/TRBV12-4
d_gene: NA
j_gene: TRBJ1-1
CDR3nt: TGTGCCAGCAGCCCTACAGGGAGTGGGTCATACACTGAAGCTTTCTTT
CDR3aa: CASSPTGSGSYTEAFF

abundance: few
v_gene: TRBV5-1
d_gene: NA
j_gene: TRBJ2-1
CDR3nt: TGCGCCAGCAGTTTGAGTTCGGGATATGAGCAGTTCTTC
CDR3aa: CASSLSSGYEQFF

abundance: few
v_gene: TRBV6-1
d_gene: NA
j_gene: TRBJ1-4
CDR3nt: TGTGCCAGCAGAGACAGTACAACTAATGAAAAACTGTTTTTT
CDR3aa: CASRDSTTNEKLFF

abundance: few
v_gene: TRBV20-1
d_gene: TRBD2
j_gene: TRBJ2-1
CDR3nt: TGCAGTGCTAGAGGGGGACTAGCGGGGGGCAATGAGCAGTTCTTC
CDR3aa: CSARGGLAGGNEQFF

abundance: many
v_gene: TRBV12-3/TRBV12-4
d_gene: NA
j_gene: TRBJ2-1
CDR3nt: TGTGCCAGCAGCGACAGACCCCCCTACAATGAGCAGTTCTTC
CDR3aa: CASSDRPPYNEQFF

abundance: few
v_gene: TRBV12-3/TRBV12-4
d_gene: NA
j_gene: TRBJ1-2
CDR3nt: NA
CDR3aa: CASSRDSSSGYTF

abundance: NA
v_gene: TRBV20-1
d_gene: NA
j_gene: TRBJ2-3
CDR3nt: TGCAGTGCGCGCGGTGGGGCAGATACGCAGTATTTT
CDR3aa: CSARGGADTQYF

abundance: few
v_gene: TRBV6-1
d_gene: NA
j_gene: TRBJ2-1
CDR3nt: TGTGCCAGCAGTGGGACAGTCCCGAGCTCCTACAATGAGCAGTTCTTC
CDR3aa: CASSGTVPSSYNEQFF

abundance: NA
v_gene: TRBV20-1
d_gene: TRBD1
j_gene: TRBJ1-5
CDR3nt: TGCAGTGCCCTCCCGACAGGGGCGGGTGAGCCCCAGCATTTT
CDR3aa: CSALPTGAGEPQHF

abundance: few
v_gene: TRBV5-1
d_gene: TRBD1
j_gene: TRBJ2-4
CDR3nt: TGCGCCAGCAGCGATCTAACACAGGGACAGGGTGACATTCAGTACTTC
CDR3aa: CASSDLTQGQGDIQYF

abundance: NA
v_gene: TRBV19
d_gene: NA
j_gene: TRBJ2-1
CDR3nt: TGTGCCAGCAGACCTCTAGCGAACCCTGGGGGAAATGAGCAGTTCTTC
CDR3aa: CASRPLANPGGNEQFF

abundance: many
v_gene: TRBV2
d_gene: TRBD2
j_gene: TRBJ2-4
CDR3nt: TGTGCCAGCAGGTCTAGCGGAAACATTCAGTACTTC
CDR3aa: CASRSSGNIQYF

abundance: many
v_gene: TRBV16
d_gene: NA
j_gene: TRBJ2-1
CDR3nt: TGTGCCAGCAGCCAAAGTCCGGACACCGTACGATTCTTC
CDR3aa: CASSQSPDTVRFF

abundance: few
v_gene: TRBV6-1
d_gene: NA
j_gene: TRBJ2-5
CDR3nt: TGTGCCAGCAGTGAAGGGCCCTACCCCGGAGAGACCCAGTACTTC
CDR3aa: CASSEGPYPGETQYF

abundance: NA
v_gene: TRBV5-1
d_gene: TRBD2
j_gene: TRBJ2-1
CDR3nt: TGCGCCAGCAGCTTGGAGTCGCGGGGGTACAATGAGCAGTTCTTC
CDR3aa: CASSLESRGYNEQFF

abundance: many
v_gene: TRBV20-1
d_gene: NA
j_gene: TRBJ1-3
CDR3nt: TGCAGTGCTAGAGAAACGGCTGGAAACACCATATATTTT
CDR3aa: CSARETAGNTIYF

abundance: many
v_gene: TRBV12-3/TRBV12-4
d_gene: NA
j_gene: TRBJ2-3
CDR3nt: TGTGCCAGCAGTTTTTTACAGAGCACAGATACGCAGTATTTT
CDR3aa: CASSFLQSTDTQYF

abundance: few
v_gene: TRBV10-3
d_gene: TRBD2
j_gene: TRBJ2-1
CDR3nt: TGTGCCATCAGTGAACGGGGGGGCTACAATGAGCAGTTCTTC
CDR3aa: CAISERGGYNEQFF

abundance: NA
v_gene: TRBV7-9
d_gene: NA
j_gene: TRBJ2-7
CDR3nt: TGTGCCAGCAGCTTTGCTACCCGTTACGAGCAGTACTTC
CDR3aa: CASSFATRYEQYF

abundance: few
v_gene: TRBV5-1
d_gene: NA
j_gene: TRBJ2-3
CDR3nt: TGCGCCAGCAGCTTGGTGGCAGAAAACACAGATACGCAGTATTTT
CDR3aa: CASSLVAENTDTQYF

abundance: many
v_gene: TRBV7-3
d_gene: NA
j_gene: TRBJ2-2
CDR3nt: TGTGCCAGCAGCTCCGGATCAACGAACACCGGGGAGCTGTTTTTT
CDR3aa: CASSSGSTNTGELFF

abundance: many
v_gene: TRBV7-2
d_gene: NA
j_gene: TRBJ1-2
CDR3nt: TGTGCCAGCAGCTTGGTACGGGCTAACTATGGCTACACCTTC
CDR3aa: CASSLVRANYGYTF

abundance: NA
v_gene: TRBV5-4
d_gene: NA
j_gene: TRBJ2-3
CDR3nt: TGTGCCAGCAGCTCTGGCCAGGGGTGGTTCCGGGCAGATACGCAGTATTTT
CDR3aa: CASSSGQGWFRADTQYF

abundance: NA
v_gene: TRBV29-1
d_gene: NA
j_gene: TRBJ1-1
CDR3nt: TGCAGCGTATACCGGGGGGACTGGAACACTGAAGCTTTCTTT
CDR3aa: CSVYRGDWNTEAFF

abundance: NA
v_gene: TRBV5-6
d_gene: TRBD1
j_gene: TRBJ1-1
CDR3nt: TGTGCCAGCAGCTCCCGGGACAGGGACACTGAAGCTTTCTTT
CDR3aa: CASSSRDRDTEAFF

abundance: few
v_gene: TRBV12-3/TRBV12-4
d_gene: NA
j_gene: TRBJ2-7
CDR3nt: TGTGCCAGCAGTTTAGGGCCGAGGGAGCAGTACTTC
CDR3aa: CASSLGPREQYF

abundance: NA
v_gene: TRBV12-5
d_gene: TRBD1
j_gene: TRBJ2-2
CDR3nt: TGTGCTAGTGGTTCACGGACAGGGTTCGGGGAGCTGTTTTTT
CDR3aa: CASGSRTGFGELFF

abundance: many
v_gene: TRBV6-1
d_gene: NA
j_gene: TRBJ2-7
CDR3nt: TGTGCCAGCAGTGAGACGGACTGGGGTTCCTACGAGCAGTACTTC
CDR3aa: CASSETDWGSYEQYF

abundance: NA
v_gene: TRBV4-2
d_gene: NA
j_gene: TRBJ2-1
CDR3nt: TGTGCCAGCATGCCTAGGGGGGCCACCTACAATGAGCAGTTCTTC
CDR3aa: CASMPRGATYNEQFF

abundance: few
v_gene: TRBV3-1
d_gene: NA
j_gene: TRBJ2-3
CDR3nt: TGTGCCAGCAGCCGCCTCTCAGAGGGTACGCAGTATTTT
CDR3aa: CASSRLSEGTQYF

abundance: NA
v_gene: TRBV16
d_gene: NA
j_gene: TRBJ2-7
CDR3nt: TGTGCCAGCAGCCAATCCGGGACCTACGAGCAGTACTTC
CDR3aa: CASSQSGTYEQYF

abundance: many
v_gene: TRBV12-3/TRBV12-4
d_gene: TRBD2
j_gene: TRBJ2-5
CDR3nt: TGTGCCAGCAGTTTCGGGACTAGCGTCCAAGAGACCCAGTACTTC
CDR3aa: CASSFGTSVQETQYF

abundance: few
v_gene: TRBV20-1
d_gene: NA
j_gene: TRBJ2-7
CDR3nt: TGCAGTGCTGATACTACAGGGTATTTGGGAGAGCAGTACTTC
CDR3aa: CSADTTGYLGEQYF

abundance: few
v_gene: TRBV5-4
d_gene: NA
j_gene: TRBJ1-1
CDR3nt: TGTGCCAGCAGCTACGGTCGGGAAGCTTTCTTT
CDR3aa: CASSYGREAFF

abundance: NA
v_gene: TRBV7-9
d_gene: NA
j_gene: TRBJ2-5
CDR3nt: TGTGCCAGCAGCTTAAACAGGGGGGGAGAGTCCCAGTACTTC
CDR3aa: CASSLNRGGESQYF

abundance: few
v_gene: TRBV20-1
d_gene: TRBD2
j_gene: TRBJ2-1
CDR3nt: TGCAGTGCTAGATGGATAGCGGGGGGTTACAATGAGCAGTTCTTC
CDR3aa: CSARWIAGGYNEQFF

abundance: NA
v_gene: TRBV9
d_gene: TRBD1
j_gene: TRBJ1-6
CDR3nt: TGTGCCAGCAGCGTAACACAGGGGGCAAGCTCACCCCTCCACTTT
CDR3aa: CASSVTQGASSPLHF